Below are 30 T cell receptor beta chains sequenced from a single sample in a study of T cell changes during pregnancy in multiple sclerosis. TCRdb keeps only in-frame clones here, not all; method: immunoSEQ multiplex PCR. The sample yields about 60,000 clones, approximately 90% seen once. The sample here was peripheral blood, taken in the second trimester of pregnancy. The source of these receptors is a female donor with multiple sclerosis, enrolled in a pregnancy study.

The V and J genes are TRBV4-3 and TRBJ2-6; 7 positions agree with TRBD1. With 6 bases clipped from V and 0 bases from J, the junction kept 5 bases outside the gene matches. The germline V gene has CDR1 LGHNA and CDR2 YSLEER. The CDR3 totals 16 residues. The CDR3 region is CASSGQAGSGANVLTF. The CDR3 region has the DNA TGCGCCAGCAGTGGACAGGCGGGCTCTGGGGCCAACGTCCTGACTTTC.

This clone was seen just once. The chain employs TRBV9 and TRBJ2-1; no reliable D call. Trimming stripped 2 bases from V and 0 bases from J, with 9 bases between. The CDR3 covers 15 residues. Looked up from germline, CDR1 is SGDLS and CDR2 is YYNGEE. DNA for the CDR3: TGTGCCAGCAGCGTGTTACTGAGCTCCTACAATGAGCAGTTCTTC. Translated: CASSVLLSSYNEQFF. The full variable domain, rest sourced from reference TRBV9 and TRBJ2-1, is DSGVTQTPKHLITATGQRVTLRCSPRSGDLSVYWYQQSLDQGLQFLIQYYNGEERAKGNILERFSAQQFPDLHSELNLSSLELGDSALYFCASSVLLSSYNEQFFGPGTRLTVL.

The J gene is TRBJ1-1, the V gene TRBV19, with 9 bases matching TRBD1. Germline CDR1 is LNHDA and CDR2 is SQIVND (reference sequence). V dropped 7 bases and J dropped 2; count of bases not matched to a gene: 5. This CDR3 contains 14 residues. The CDR3 loop reads CASTYTGGNTEAFF. Written as DNA, the CDR3 is TGTGCCAGTACCTACACAGGGGGCAACACTGAAGCTTTCTTT.

CDR3: CATSRDRGKLFF. The DNA for the CDR3 is TGTGCCACCAGCAGAGATCGGGGAAAACTGTTTTTT. V is TRBV15 and J is TRBJ1-4, with D unclear. The germline V gene has CDR1 LNHNV and CDR2 YYDKDF (reference sequence). CDR3 length: 12 amino acids. With 0 bases removed from V and 10 bases from J, the gap between germline ends came to 6 bases.

The chain employs TRBV10-1 and TRBJ1-4; 9 bases align to TRBD1. This CDR3 is 15 amino acids long. V gave up 3 bases and J gave up 8 bases; unmatched junction bases: 7. Germline V gene data show CDR1 as WNHNN and CDR2 as SYGVQD (reference sequence). CDR3 nucleotides: TGCGCCAGCAGTGATTCCGGGACAGGGCGGGAAAAACTGTTTTTT. It is translated as CASSDSGTGREKLFF.

The chain carries TRBV6-1 and TRBJ1-2; D is unresolved. This CDR3 spans 14 amino acids. The germline V gene encodes CDR1 MNHNS and CDR2 SASEGT. Deletions cut 6 bases from V and 3 bases from J, with 14 bases between. The DNA of the CDR3 is TGTGCCAGCAGGAAGGACTTTCAGGACTATGGCTACACCTTC. This sequence encodes CASRKDFQDYGYTF.

In this sample, this clone turned up once. The chain recombines TRBV4-2 with TRBJ1-3; 8 nucleotides agree with TRBD1. CDR1 and CDR2 from the germline V gene are LGHNA and YNFKEQ. This CDR3 comprises 16 residues. The J segment lost 3 bases and the V segment lost 4 bases, leaving 8 bases of the junction unmatched. CDR3 amino acids: CASSLTPGQGGNTIYF. The CDR3 DNA sequence: TGTGCCAGCAGCCTGACTCCCGGACAGGGTGGAAACACCATATATTTT.

The rearrangement links TRBV7-3 to TRBJ1-1; 8 bases are shared with TRBD1. The germline CDR1 and CDR2 sequences are SGHTA and FQGTGA. The length of the CDR3 is 15 residues. Trimming at V came to 0 bases and at J to 6 bases, leaving 6 bases not matched to a gene. The CDR3 region has the DNA TGTGCCAGCAGCTTAACTCGGACAGGGAGCCCTGAAGCTTTCTTT. Translation gives CASSLTRTGSPEAFF.

The V gene is TRBV29-1, the J gene TRBJ2-7; TRBD2 matches at 9 bases. Germline V gene lookup returns CDR1 SQVTM and CDR2 ANQGSEA. The CDR3 is 15 residues long. The junction had 11 bases not matched to a gene; V was cut back by 6 bases and J by 2 bases. Written as DNA, the CDR3 is TGCAGCGTGGAACAAAGCGGGGGGCCAGCCTACGAGCAGTACTTC. It yields the protein CSVEQSGGPAYEQYF.

The chain employs TRBV2 and TRBJ1-1, with D possibly being TRBD1 (6 bases). CDR3 length equals 16 residues. The V end was cut by 2 bases, the J end by 1 base, with 14 bases between. The germline gives CDR1 SNHLY, CDR2 FYNNEI. The CDR3 DNA sequence: TGTGCCAGCAGTGAAATCGCTCGAGGGGGGAACACTGAAGCTTTCTTT. It encodes CASSEIARGGNTEAFF.

The J gene is TRBJ2-4, the V gene TRBV16, with a weak D call TRBD2 (6 bases). The CDR3 is 14 amino acids. The germline gives CDR1 KGHSY, CDR2 FQNENV. V was clipped by 6 bases and J by 4 bases, with 13 bases between them. The CDR3 protein is CASSPGDGKNIQYF. The CDR3 coding sequence is TGTGCCAGCAGTCCGGGGGACGGGAAAAACATTCAGTACTTC.

The CDR3: CASSLARQDEQYF. CDR3 in DNA: TGTGCCAGCAGCTTAGCCAGGCAGGACGAGCAGTACTTC. This chain joins TRBV7-2 and TRBJ2-7; D call uncertain. This CDR3 comprises 13 residues. Trimming removed 0 bases at V and 5 bases at J, with 8 bases between. Germline CDR1 reads SGHTA; CDR2 reads FQGNSA.

This clone was seen just once. The V and J genes are TRBV11-2 and TRBJ2-2; D is unclear. CDR1 is SGHAT and CDR2 is FQNNGV in the germline V gene. The CDR3 has 10 amino acids. The V gene lost 9 bases and the J gene lost 8 bases, with 7 bases spanning the gap. The CDR3 nucleotides are TGTGCCAGTCGGTTAGGGGAGCTGTTTTTT. The encoded protein is CASRLGELFF.

The chain is built from TRBV7-9 and TRBJ2-1; 8 bases are a match to TRBD1. CDR3 length: 14 residues. CDR1 SEHNR and CDR2 FQNEAQ come from the germline V gene (reference sequence). V gave up 1 base and J gave up 5 bases; unmatched junction bases: 1. The CDR3 sequence is CASSLVTGDNEQFF. In nucleotides, the CDR3 is TGTGCCAGCAGCTTAGTGACAGGGGACAATGAGCAGTTCTTC.

The chain is built from TRBV7-3 and TRBJ1-1; D uncertain. Germline CDR1 is SGHTA and CDR2 is FQGTGA. The CDR3 is made up of 12 amino acids. V lost 3 bases to trimming and J lost 6 bases, with 8 bases between them. In DNA, the CDR3 is TGTGCCAGCAGCTTTGCGGGTGCTGAAGCTTTCTTT. Its protein product is CASSFAGAEAFF.

The V gene is TRBV5-1, the J gene TRBJ2-3, with 8 positions matching TRBD2. Trimming at V came to 7 bases and at J to 2 bases, leaving 12 bases not matched to a gene. CDR1 is SGHRS, CDR2 YFSETQ, per germline. CDR3 length equals 16 residues. The CDR3 DNA sequence: TGCGCCAGCGGCGACGGGAGTAGCGGGGTCACAGATACGCAGTATTTT. Translating it yields CASGDGSSGVTDTQYF.

The J gene is TRBJ1-4, the V gene TRBV5-6; D may be TRBD1 (5 bases). The V and J ends lost 4 bases and 8 bases respectively, with 12 bases between them. This CDR3 region has 13 residues. Germline CDR1 SGHDT, CDR2 YYEEEE. The CDR3: CASSPGVQEKLFF. For the CDR3, the DNA is TGTGCCAGCAGCCCGGGGGTTCAGGAAAAACTGTTTTTT. Complete variable domain (other parts from reference TRBV5-6 and TRBJ1-4): DAGVTQSPTHLIKTRGQQVTLRCSPKSGHDTVSWYQQALGQGPQFIFQYYEEEERQRGNFPDRFSGHQFPNYSSELNVNALLLGDSALYLCASSPGVQEKLFFGSGTQLSVL.

The chain uses TRBV2 and TRBJ2-1, with a weak D call TRBD2 (6 bases). Trimming took off 3 bases at V and 4 bases at J, with 13 bases between the two ends. The CDR3 has 15 amino acids. CDR1 is SNHLY, CDR2 FYNNEI, per germline. The CDR3 protein is CASSDGVAAYNEQFF. The CDR3 DNA follows: TGTGCCAGCAGTGATGGGGTAGCGGCTTACAATGAGCAGTTCTTC.

The V and J genes are TRBV5-4 and TRBJ1-2; no reliable D call. The CDR3 sequence is 14 residues long. Germline CDR1 SGHNT, CDR2 YYREEE (reference sequence). V shed 0 bases and J shed 5 bases, with 11 bases lying between them. In DNA form, the CDR3 reads TGTGCCAGCAGCTTGGGGGGAGGCGGTTATGGCTACACCTTC. Translated, it gives CASSLGGGGYGYTF.

The chain uses TRBV7-2 and TRBJ1-1, with D unclear. The V end was cut by 1 base, the J end by 4 bases, with 10 bases between. The CDR3 has 14 amino acids. CDR1 is SGHTA and CDR2 is FQGNSA in the germline V gene. CDR3: CASSLVVGSTEAFF. The CDR3 DNA reads as TGTGCCAGCAGCTTAGTAGTAGGGAGCACTGAAGCTTTCTTT.

V usage is TRBV21-1 and J usage is TRBJ2-3; the tabulated D call, TRBD2, remains unverified against the DNA. TRBV21-1 is flagged as a pseudogene. This CDR3 contains 19 residues. The CDR3 nucleotides are TGTGCCAGCAGCAGCGGGGGACTAGCAAATCGGTGGGGCACAGATACGCAGTATTTT. Protein: CASSSGGLANRWGTDTQYF.

This chain connects TRBV11-2 to TRBJ1-2; no clear D gene. V was pared by 0 bases and J by 4 bases, with 9 bases between. Germline CDR1 and CDR2: SGHAT and FQNNGV. The CDR3 has 14 amino acids. The CDR3 coding sequence is TGTGCCAGCAGCTTAGATGAATACAGCTATGGCTACACCTTC. Residues: CASSLDEYSYGYTF.

The sample holds one count of this clone. The rearrangement links TRBV6-6 to TRBJ2-6; D remains unclear. The CDR3 extends over 14 amino acids. Germline CDR1 reads MNHNY; CDR2 reads SVGAGI (reference sequence). V lost 0 bases to trimming and J lost 3 bases, with 3 bases between them. The CDR3 bases are TGTGCCAGCAGTTACTCGAGTGGGGCCAACGTCCTGACTTTC. Residues: CASSYSSGANVLTF.

The V gene is TRBV27, the J gene TRBJ1-2; weak D call: TRBD1 (6 bases). V lost 2 bases and J 4 bases, leaving 8 bases between the germline ends. The germline V gene encodes CDR1 MNHEY and CDR2 SMNVEV (reference sequence). The CDR3 is 13 amino acids. The CDR3 protein is CASSLIQGYGYTF. CDR3 coding DNA: TGTGCCAGCAGTTTAATACAGGGCTATGGCTACACCTTC.

V and J are TRBV9 and TRBJ1-1; 7 bases are shared with TRBD1. Trimming took 2 bases from V and 0 from J; bases not matched to a gene: 1. This CDR3 contains 14 residues. Germline V CDR1 and CDR2: SGDLS, YYNGEE. As DNA, the CDR3 is TGTGCCAGCAGCGTTGGGACAGTGAACACTGAAGCTTTCTTT. It specifies CASSVGTVNTEAFF.

The J gene is TRBJ2-1, the V gene TRBV5-6; D possibly corresponds to TRBD2 (6 bases). The germline CDR1 and CDR2 sequences are SGHDT and YYEEEE. V was cut by 4 bases and J by 3 bases, with 14 bases left in between. The CDR3 length is 15 residues. The CDR3 DNA follows: TGTGCCAGCAGCCCACCCCGGCGGGGCTACAATGAGCAGTTCTTC. This gives the protein CASSPPRRGYNEQFF.

The genes are TRBV7-2 and TRBJ1-2; 9 bases align to TRBD1. J lost 4 bases, V lost 6 bases, and 3 bases had no gene match. The CDR3 spans 13 residues. Germline assignment: CDR1 SGHTA and CDR2 FQGNSA. In DNA, the CDR3 is TGTGCCAGCAGTTCGGACAGGGGCTATGGCTACACCTTC. It yields the protein CASSSDRGYGYTF.

The chain is built from TRBV5-1 and TRBJ1-1, with a weak D call TRBD1 (5 bases). The CDR3 consists of 15 residues. V lost 4 bases, J lost 3 bases, and 16 bases lay in between. The germline CDR1 and CDR2 sequences are SGHRS and YFSETQ. CDR3 protein: CASSKTGTGDTEAFF. CDR3 nucleotides: TGCGCCAGCAGCAAAACCGGGACTGGGGACACTGAAGCTTTCTTT. Full variable domain (missing parts from reference TRBV5-1 and TRBJ1-1): KAGVTQTPRYLIKTRGQQVTLSCSPISGHRSVSWYQQTPGQGLQFLFEYFSETQRNKGNFPGRFSGRQFSNSRSEMNVSTLELGDSALYLCASSKTGTGDTEAFFGQGTRLTVV.

The chain employs TRBV28 and TRBJ2-7; 7 bases align to TRBD1. This CDR3 is built from 15 residues. Germline trimming cut 5 bases from V and 3 bases from J; bases unmatched to any gene: 10. Per germline, CDR1 MDHEN and CDR2 SYDVKM. DNA for the CDR3: TGTGCCAGCAGTCAAACCGACAGGGAAGACTACGAGCAGTACTTC. Protein sequence: CASSQTDREDYEQYF.

The chain joins TRBV5-1 to TRBJ2-3; unclear D gene. Germline V gene data show CDR1 as SGHRS and CDR2 as YFSETQ. Trimming took off 4 bases at V and 3 bases at J, with 12 bases between the two ends. This CDR3 is built from 14 residues. In DNA, the CDR3 is TGCGCCAGCAGCAGGAGCCCCCCGACAGATACGCAGTATTTT. This gives the protein CASSRSPPTDTQYF.